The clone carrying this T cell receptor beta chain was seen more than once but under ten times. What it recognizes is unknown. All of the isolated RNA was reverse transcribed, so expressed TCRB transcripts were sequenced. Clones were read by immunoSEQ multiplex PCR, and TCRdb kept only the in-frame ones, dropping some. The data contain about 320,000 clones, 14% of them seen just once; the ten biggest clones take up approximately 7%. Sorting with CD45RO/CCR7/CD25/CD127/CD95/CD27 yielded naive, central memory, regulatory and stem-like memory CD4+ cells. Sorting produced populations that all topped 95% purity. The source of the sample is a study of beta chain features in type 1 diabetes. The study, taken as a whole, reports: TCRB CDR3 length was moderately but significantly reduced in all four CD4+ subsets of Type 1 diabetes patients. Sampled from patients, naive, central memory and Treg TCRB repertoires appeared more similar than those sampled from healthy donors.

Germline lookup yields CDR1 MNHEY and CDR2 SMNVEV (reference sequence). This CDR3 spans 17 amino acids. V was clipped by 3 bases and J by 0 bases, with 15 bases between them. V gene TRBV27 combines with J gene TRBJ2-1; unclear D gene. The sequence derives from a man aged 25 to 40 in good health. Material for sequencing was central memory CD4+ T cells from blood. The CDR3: CASSFHLILSSYNEQFF. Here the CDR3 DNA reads TGTGCCAGCAGTTTTCATCTAATTCTGAGCTCCTACAATGAGCAGTTCTTC.